Below, 25 T cell receptor beta chains from the same sample are listed, as sequenced in a study of metastatic and nonmetastatic thyroid tumors. Prior to thyroid surgery, none of the patients had received any treatment. With MiXCR, TCRdb reprocessed the PCR reads. This table holds about 43,000 clones, 3% to 3.5% found once. Material: blood. These receptors originate from a female donor with papillary thyroid cancer or a benign thyroid nodule (not recorded which). Some clones in this sample may be carry-over from other donors' samples.

This clone has ten or more counts. The gene calls are TRBV11-2 and TRBJ2-3; 8 nucleotides match TRBD2. Trimming removed 5 bases from V and 2 bases from J; junction bases left unmatched: 6. The length of the CDR3 is 15 residues. The germline gives CDR1 SGHAT, CDR2 FQNNGV. CDR3 residues: CASSPTSEYTDTQYF. CDR3 DNA: TGTGCCAGCAGCCCGACTAGCGAGTACACAGATACGCAGTATTTT. Variable domain in full (rest from reference TRBV11-2 and TRBJ2-3): EAGVAQSPRYKIIEKRQSVAFWCNPISGHATLYWYQQILGQGPKLLIQFQNNGVVDDSQLPKDRFSAERLKGVDSTLKIQPAKLEDSAVYLCASSPTSEYTDTQYFGPGTRLTVL.

This clone was seen repeatedly, ten times or more. The rearrangement joins TRBV4-1 to TRBJ2-7; either TRBD1 or TRBD2 may fit D (5 bases each). This CDR3 is built from 15 residues. In germline, CDR1 is MGHRA, CDR2 YSYEKL. Trimming took 1 base from V and 2 from J, leaving 12 bases between them. The CDR3 DNA reads TGCGCCAGCAGCCAAGTTATCCGGGGCGCCTACGAGCAGTACTTC. Translated: CASSQVIRGAYEQYF.

This clone was seen repeatedly, ten times or more. The chain joins TRBV12-5 to TRBJ2-2; D possibly corresponds to TRBD2 (6 bases). Trimming pared 4 bases from V and 4 bases from J, leaving 10 bases between. Germline CDR1 is LGHNT and CDR2 is FRNRAP. CDR3 size: 14 residues. The CDR3 DNA reads TGTGCTAGTGGTTCCGGGAGTAGCACCGGGGAGCTGTTTTTT. Residues: CASGSGSSTGELFF.

V usage is TRBV12-3 or TRBV12-4 and J usage is TRBJ2-2, with TRBD2 identical over 10 bases. The V gene end was trimmed by 6 bases and the J gene end by 6 bases; junction bases not matched to a gene: 7. This CDR3 region has 15 residues. The CDR3 sequence: CASRSSGGSAGELFF. CDR3 nucleotide sequence: TGTGCCAGCAGATCTAGCGGGGGTTCTGCCGGGGAGCTGTTTTTT.

This clone was counted ten times or more. Other DNA variants within this sample encode the same CDR3. The chain has TRBV6-1 and TRBJ1-1; D might be TRBD1 (6 bases). Germline V gene data show CDR1 as MNHNS and CDR2 as SASEGT. The V end lost 7 bases, the J end lost 3 bases, and 18 bases lay between the germline ends. The CDR3 consists of 15 residues. The CDR3 here is CASNQREGDYTEAFF. CDR3 bases: TGTGCCAGCAACCAGCGGGAGGGGGATTACACTGAAGCTTTCTTT.

This clone was observed at least ten times. The CDR3 DNA sequence: TGCAGTGCTTATAGGATGAACACTGAAGCTTTCTTT. This gives the protein CSAYRMNTEAFF. This rearrangement joins TRBV20-1 to TRBJ1-1; unclear D gene. Germline V gene data show CDR1 as DFQATT and CDR2 as SNEGSKA (reference sequence). Trimming took off 5 bases at V and 0 bases at J, with 7 bases between the two ends. CDR3 length: 12 residues.

This clone was seen only a few times. The chain links TRBV6-1 to TRBJ2-7; tentatively, D is TRBD2 (5 bases). Trimming removed 7 bases from V and 4 bases from J, with 20 bases in between. The CDR3 is made up of 15 amino acids. Germline V gene sequence: CDR1 MNHNS, CDR2 SASEGT. CDR3 protein: CASMRGSTYSYEQYF. The DNA of the CDR3 is TGTGCCAGCATGAGAGGGTCAACCTACTCTTACGAGCAGTACTTC.

The table lists this clone with many counts. The chain uses TRBV2 and TRBJ2-7; 7 bases agree with TRBD1. Germline loops: CDR1 SNHLY, CDR2 FYNNEI. V dropped 9 bases and J dropped 3; count of bases not matched to a gene: 8. This CDR3 is 13 amino acids long. CDR3 coding DNA: TGTGCCAGTAGGGGGACAGAGAGCTACGAGCAGTACTTC. This codes for CASRGTESYEQYF. The full variable domain, completed using reference TRBV2 and TRBJ2-7, is EPEVTQTPSHQVTQMGQEVILRCVPISNHLYFYWYRQILGQKVEFLVSFYNNEISEKSEIFDDQFSVERPDGSNFTLKIRSTKLEDSAMYFCASRGTESYEQYFGPGTRLTVT.

Many counts were recorded for this clone. The chain is built from TRBV5-6 and TRBJ2-5; 9 bases line up with TRBD2. Trimming at V came to 4 bases and at J to 3 bases, leaving 1 base not matched to a gene. CDR1 is SGHDT and CDR2 is YYEEEE in the germline V gene. The CDR3 sequence is 13 residues long. DNA for the CDR3: TGTGCCAGCAGCAGACTAGCGGAAGAGACCCAGTACTTC. Translated: CASSRLAEETQYF.

This clone showed up many times. The V call is TRBV4-1, the J call TRBJ2-3, with a tentative D call TRBD1 (5 bases). Between the trimmed V and J ends, which lost 0 bases and 2 bases, there was a span of 12 bases. The CDR3 is 16 amino acids. Per germline, CDR1 MGHRA and CDR2 YSYEKL. CDR3 protein: CASSQDRAGYTDTQYF. The CDR3 coding sequence is TGCGCCAGCAGCCAAGATAGGGCAGGGTACACAGATACGCAGTATTTT.

The chain combines TRBV6-1 with TRBJ1-3; no reliable D call. V gave up 8 bases and J gave up 2 bases, with 4 bases separating them. CDR1 is MNHNS, CDR2 SASEGT, per germline. CDR3 length: 11 residues. In nucleotides, the CDR3 is TGTGCCAGCGGGGCTGGAAACACCATATATTTT. Translation: CASGAGNTIYF.

Details on this clone: The junction and the germline gene differ at one end; a read error may be behind it. The V call is TRBV10-3, the J call TRBJ1-1; D might be TRBD1 (5 bases). CDR1 and CDR2 from the germline V gene are ENHRY and SYGVKD. There are 11 residues in the CDR3. The CDR3 loop reads CAIREDTESFF. The CDR3 DNA follows: TGTGCCATCAGGGAGGACACTGAATCTTTCTTT.

The chain couples TRBV6-1 to TRBJ2-7; D might be TRBD1 (6 bases). Trimming took off 5 bases at V and 9 bases at J, with 17 bases between the two ends. CDR3 size: 13 residues. In germline, CDR1 is MNHNS, CDR2 SASEGT. As DNA, the CDR3 is TGTGCCAGCAGTATAGACCAGCTCAGGGGGCAGTACTTC. It yields the protein CASSIDQLRGQYF.

This clone was seen many times. The chain uses TRBV3-1 and TRBJ2-1, with a weak D call TRBD1 (5 bases). With 4 bases removed from V and 6 bases from J, the gap between germline ends came to 13 bases. CDR3 size: 14 residues. Germline CDR1 reads LGHDT; CDR2 reads YNNKEL (reference sequence). CDR3 bases: TGTGCCAGCAGCCGAAGGGGCAGAGGCAATGAGCAGTTCTTC. Protein sequence: CASSRRGRGNEQFF.

The gene calls are TRBV6-1 and TRBJ2-3; 7 bases map to TRBD2. The germline CDR1 and CDR2 sequences are MNHNS and SASEGT. This CDR3 comprises 16 residues. V lost 4 bases and J lost 4; bases outside the gene matches: 11. This chain's CDR3 is CASSGQWAGDSDTQYF. As DNA, the CDR3 is TGTGCCAGCAGTGGCCAGTGGGCGGGAGATTCAGATACGCAGTATTTT.

This clone was found many times. The V and J genes are TRBV6-1 and TRBJ2-1, with 13 bases that match TRBD2. The V and J ends lost 8 bases and 0 bases, in that order; junction bases with no gene match: 4. Per the germline V gene, CDR1 is MNHNS and CDR2 is SASEGT. The length of the CDR3 is 16 residues. DNA for the CDR3: TGTGCCAGCCTCGGGACTAGCGGGAACTCCTACAATGAGCAGTTCTTC. Protein product: CASLGTSGNSYNEQFF.

The rearrangement joins TRBV11-2 to TRBJ2-2; D unresolved. Trimming stripped 5 bases from V and 10 bases from J, with 17 bases between. From germline, CDR1 is SGHAT and CDR2 FQNNGV. This CDR3 is built from 14 residues. The CDR3 region is CASSIALGHQELFF. In DNA form, the CDR3 reads TGTGCCAGCAGCATAGCTTTAGGTCACCAGGAGCTGTTTTTT.

The V call is TRBV6-4, the J call TRBJ2-3; 14 positions agree with TRBD2. This CDR3 spans 15 amino acids. The V gene's germline CDR1 is MRHNA and CDR2 SNTAGT. V trimming: 3 bases; J trimming: 4 bases; junction bases outside the gene matches: 0. The CDR3 protein is CASSETSGGADTQYF. CDR3 DNA: TGTGCCAGCAGTGAGACTAGCGGGGGGGCAGATACGCAGTATTTT.

This clone has at least ten counts. The genes are TRBV5-6 and TRBJ1-2; D unresolved. The germline gives CDR1 SGHDT, CDR2 YYEEEE. The CDR3 runs 11 residues. Trimming cost V 0 bases and J 7 bases, with 4 bases left between them. DNA for the CDR3: TGTGCCAGCAGCTTGGCTGGTGGCTACACCTTC. Amino acids: CASSLAGGYTF.

This clone has at least ten counts. The genes are TRBV28 and TRBJ2-7; perhaps TRBD1 as D (5 bases). With 4 bases removed from V and 2 bases from J, the gap between germline ends came to 18 bases. This CDR3 is 16 amino acids long. Per germline, CDR1 MDHEN and CDR2 SYDVKM. CDR3 amino acids: CASSSPGAAGTYEQYF. CDR3 bases: TGTGCCAGCAGTTCCCCTGGGGCCGCAGGGACCTACGAGCAGTACTTC.

The table lists this clone with many counts. This chain links TRBV7-9 with TRBJ2-7, with 8 bases fitting TRBD1. The trim removed 3 bases at V and 5 bases at J, leaving 3 bases unmatched. This CDR3 is built from 13 residues. Germline lookup yields CDR1 SEHNR and CDR2 FQNEAQ (reference sequence). CDR3 sequence (DNA): TGTGCCAGCAGCTTGACAGGGGTGAACGAGCAGTACTTC. Protein sequence: CASSLTGVNEQYF.

The chain has TRBV28 and TRBJ2-7; TRBD2 is a possible D gene (5 bases). The CDR3 has 13 amino acids. The germline V and J ends were trimmed by 11 bases and 1 base, with 15 bases remaining between them. Germline values: CDR1 MDHEN, CDR2 SYDVKM. The CDR3 region has the DNA TGTGCCTCCCAGTTACGGGGTTCCTACGAGCAGTACTTC. Protein: CASQLRGSYEQYF.

This clone occurred a few times. This chain uses TRBV6-2 or TRBV6-3 with TRBJ2-2; D is possibly TRBD2 (6 bases). The V gene lost 2 bases and the J gene lost 2 bases, with 12 bases spanning the gap. Germline V gene lookup returns CDR1 MNHEY and CDR2 SVGEGT. The CDR3 spans 16 residues. CDR3 DNA sequence: TGTGCCAGCAGTTACGACGGGGGTGGTAACACCGGGGAGCTGTTTTTT. It encodes CASSYDGGGNTGELFF.

The chain's CDR3 is CSAVLAGGTGELFF. Written as DNA, the CDR3 is TGCAGTGCCGTCTTGGCGGGAGGAACCGGGGAGCTGTTTTTT. This chain uses TRBV20-1 with TRBJ2-2; 8 bases agree with TRBD2. V shed 6 bases and J 5 bases; nucleotides not matched to a gene: 8. Germline-derived CDR1 and CDR2 are DFQATT and SNEGSKA (reference sequence). This CDR3 contains 14 residues.

This chain joins TRBV7-2 and TRBJ2-2; no clear D gene. Trimming shortened V by 5 bases and J by 0 bases, and 10 bases separated the two germline ends. CDR3 length equals 15 residues. Germline CDR1 SGHTA, CDR2 FQGNSA. The CDR3 nucleotides read TGTGCCAGCAGCCCGGACGGAACGAACACCGGGGAGCTGTTTTTT. It encodes CASSPDGTNTGELFF. Full variable domain (outside the CDR3, taken from reference TRBV7-2 and TRBJ2-2): GAGVSQSPSNKVTEKGKDVELRCDPISGHTALYWYRQSLGQGLEFLIYFQGNSAPDKSGLPSDRFSAERTGGSVSTLTIQRTQQEDSAVYLCASSPDGTNTGELFFGEGSRLTVL.